Below, 25 T cell receptor beta chains from the same sample are listed, as sequenced in a study of shared clonotypes between healthy human individuals. The protocol was immunoSEQ multiplex PCR, while the TCRdb copy is restricted to in-frame clones and leaves out a portion. The sample has roughly 2.2 million clones, 90% to 95% seen once. The source material was naive CD4+ T cells from PBMCs. Stated subset: CD45RA+ positively selected. These receptors came from a man aged 18 to 30 in good health. Some clones in this sample may be carry-over from other donors' samples.

The V gene is TRBV5-4, the J gene TRBJ2-1, with 7 bases fitting TRBD2. The CDR3 covers 12 residues. Germline values: CDR1 SGHNT, CDR2 YYREEE (reference sequence). V was pared by 4 bases and J by 12 bases, with 7 bases of the junction left unmatched. CDR3 amino acids: CASSRPGGWQFF. The CDR3 region has the DNA TGTGCCAGCAGCCGTCCCGGGGGGTGGCAGTTCTTC.

This chain links TRBV7-9 with TRBJ2-1; possible D gene TRBD2, 5 bases. The V end lost 5 bases, the J end lost 9 bases, and 11 bases lay between the germline ends. Germline V gives CDR1 SEHNR, CDR2 FQNEAQ (reference sequence). This CDR3 contains 12 residues. The CDR3 sequence is CASSPLGVEQFF. In DNA form, the CDR3 reads TGTGCCAGCAGCCCACTAGGAGTTGAGCAGTTCTTC.

Comment on this clone: Other DNA sequences in this sample translate to the same CDR3. The V call is TRBV5-1, the J call TRBJ2-7; 8 nucleotides match TRBD1. The CDR3 covers 14 residues. Germline lookup yields CDR1 SGHRS and CDR2 YFSETQ. Unmatched junction bases numbered 2, after V lost 1 base and J lost 2 bases. The CDR3 sequence: CASSLPGGPYEQYF. The CDR3 DNA reads as TGCGCCAGCAGCTTGCCAGGGGGCCCCTACGAGCAGTACTTC.

The rearrangement uses TRBV6-5 and TRBJ1-2; 7 bases match TRBD1. The V gene end was trimmed by 7 bases and the J gene end by 4 bases; junction bases not matched to a gene: 6. The germline V gene has CDR1 MNHEY and CDR2 SVGAGI. The CDR3 extends over 13 amino acids. The CDR3 sequence: CASTTGDGYGYTF. The CDR3 coding sequence is TGTGCCAGCACAACAGGGGATGGCTATGGCTACACCTTC.

The chain uses TRBV28 and TRBJ1-2; 8 positions agree with TRBD1. This CDR3 spans 15 amino acids. After removal of 1 base from V and 4 bases from J, the junction contained 5 bases not matched to a gene. Germline values: CDR1 MDHEN, CDR2 SYDVKM. CDR3 DNA sequence: TGTGCCAGCAGTTTATCTCAGGGGGCGCTCTATGGCTACACCTTC. Its translation: CASSLSQGALYGYTF.

The count of this clone is one. The rearrangement links TRBV19 to TRBJ2-3; 10 nucleotides line up with TRBD2. The CDR3 contains 15 residues. Germline V gene sequence: CDR1 LNHDA, CDR2 SQIVND (reference sequence). J gave up 3 bases and V 6 bases, and 6 bases lay outside the gene matches. For the CDR3, the DNA is TGTGCCAGTAGGGCCGGGACTAGCGCGACAGATACGCAGTATTTT. It yields the protein CASRAGTSATDTQYF.

In the case of this clone: The identical CDR3 is also encoded by other nucleotide sequences in the sample. The chain joins TRBV18 to TRBJ2-3, with no clear D. V was clipped by 0 bases and J by 6 bases, with 7 bases between them. This CDR3 region has 13 residues. Germline V lookup: CDR1 KGHSH, CDR2 LQKENI. The CDR3 reads CASSPPGGDTQYF. In nucleotides, the CDR3 is TGTGCCAGCTCACCACCAGGTGGGGATACGCAGTATTTT.

The V call is TRBV5-6, the J call TRBJ1-1; 7 bases fit TRBD1. This CDR3 has 15 amino acids. Germline CDR1 SGHDT, CDR2 YYEEEE. V was clipped by 4 bases and J by 1 base; unmatched bases: 7. The CDR3 nucleotides read TGTGCCAGCAGCCGACTGGACAGGCCGAACACTGAAGCTTTCTTT. As protein: CASSRLDRPNTEAFF.

V and J are TRBV2 and TRBJ1-2; D is ambiguous. Trimming stripped 1 base from V and 7 bases from J, with 10 bases between. CDR3 length: 13 amino acids. Germline CDR1 reads SNHLY; CDR2 reads FYNNEI. In DNA, the CDR3 is TGTGCCAGCAGTGAAGAGAGGGTGGTTGGCTACACCTTC. As protein: CASSEERVVGYTF.

The rearrangement joins TRBV28 to TRBJ1-3; D gene unclear. The V and J ends lost 6 bases and 13 bases respectively, with 13 bases between them. Germline values: CDR1 MDHEN, CDR2 SYDVKM. This CDR3 contains 11 residues. The CDR3 reads CASRGAERIYF. CDR3 DNA sequence: TGTGCCAGCAGAGGAGCCGAGAGGATATATTTT.

Details on this clone: Additional DNA sequences in this sample encode the identical CDR3. The chain joins TRBV13 to TRBJ1-2, with TRBD1 as a possible D gene (6 bases). V was shortened by 0 bases and J by 3 bases, with 8 bases between the two germline ends. The CDR3 consists of 14 residues. Per germline, CDR1 PRHDT and CDR2 FYEKMQ (reference sequence). DNA for the CDR3: TGTGCCAGCAGCTTAGGACAGGGAGACTATGGCTACACCTTC. Its translation is CASSLGQGDYGYTF.

The chain has TRBV6-5 and TRBJ1-4; D not resolved. V was shortened by 2 bases and J by 8 bases, with 18 bases between the two germline ends. The CDR3 is 16 residues long. The germline V gene encodes CDR1 MNHEY and CDR2 SVGAGI. Here the CDR3 reads CASSYGQLRNDEKLFF. CDR3 coding DNA: TGTGCCAGCAGTTACGGTCAGTTAAGGAACGACGAAAAACTGTTTTTT.

This chain joins TRBV28 and TRBJ1-2; maybe TRBD1 (6 bases). Germline CDR1 MDHEN, CDR2 SYDVKM. Trimming left V 5 bases short and J 7 bases short, with 14 bases between. The CDR3 is 13 residues long. CDR3 DNA sequence: TGTGCCAGCAGTCTGGACAGCTATATTGGCTACACCTTC. It codes for CASSLDSYIGYTF.

This chain joins TRBV7-9 and TRBJ2-1, with 7 bases fitting TRBD1. This CDR3 is built from 15 residues. Losses at the gene ends were 6 bases for V and 0 bases for J; bases not matched to a gene: 5. CDR1 and CDR2 from the germline V gene are SEHNR and FQNEAQ (reference sequence). The CDR3 DNA is TGTGCCAGCAGTTTACAGGGGATCTCCTACAATGAGCAGTTCTTC. This translates into CASSLQGISYNEQFF.

CDR3 sequence: CSVDGSTYEQYF. The DNA of the CDR3 is TGCAGCGTTGACGGGTCTACCTACGAGCAGTACTTC. The J gene is TRBJ2-7, the V gene TRBV29-1; no reliable D call. The germline V and J ends were trimmed by 3 bases and 2 bases, with 8 bases remaining between them. In germline, CDR1 is SQVTM, CDR2 ANQGSEA. This CDR3 spans 12 amino acids.

Points on this clone: At the DNA level, this CDR3 is encoded by other sequences in the same sample as well. This chain connects TRBV28 to TRBJ1-5; 8 bases map to TRBD1. The CDR3 contains 12 residues. The germline V gene has CDR1 MDHEN and CDR2 SYDVKM. V trimming: 8 bases; J trimming: 6 bases; junction bases outside the gene matches: 3. This chain's CDR3 is CASGQGSQPQHF. In DNA form, the CDR3 reads TGTGCCAGCGGACAGGGCAGTCAGCCCCAGCATTTT.

The CDR3 bases are TGCGCCAGCAGCCGGGACACCTCCTACGAGCAGTACTTC. Encoded protein: CASSRDTSYEQYF. The chain has TRBV4-1 and TRBJ2-7; TRBD1 is a possible D gene (6 bases). V lost 4 bases and J lost 0, with 7 bases in between. The germline V gene encodes CDR1 MGHRA and CDR2 YSYEKL. The CDR3 contains 13 residues.

This chain uses TRBV27 with TRBJ1-5; 8 bases line up with TRBD1. The CDR3 spans 17 residues. Germline V CDR1 and CDR2: MNHEY, SMNVEV (reference sequence). Unmatched junction bases numbered 11, after V lost 5 bases and J lost 2 bases. The CDR3 region is CASSLTRGQYGNQPQHF. The CDR3, as DNA: TGTGCCAGCAGTCTTACCAGGGGGCAATATGGCAATCAGCCCCAGCATTTT.

The chain couples TRBV28 to TRBJ2-5, with 16 bases identical to TRBD2. V was pared by 3 bases and J by 3 bases, with 7 bases of the junction left unmatched. The CDR3 sequence is 18 residues long. Germline V lookup: CDR1 MDHEN, CDR2 SYDVKM. CDR3 bases: TGTGCCAGCAGTTTTCCCGGGACTAGCGGGAGGGCCAAAGAGACCCAGTACTTC. It is translated as CASSFPGTSGRAKETQYF.

The chain uses TRBV4-2 and TRBJ2-7; TRBD2 agrees at 11 bases. The V and J ends lost 3 bases and 9 bases, in that order; junction bases with no gene match: 10. Germline-derived CDR1 and CDR2 are LGHNA and YNFKEQ. The length of the CDR3 is 15 residues. The DNA for the CDR3 is TGTGCCAGCAGCCAGCCAACTAGCGGGAGAATCGCGCAGTACTTC. This sequence encodes CASSQPTSGRIAQYF.

The rearrangement links TRBV7-6 to TRBJ2-3; 7 bases fit TRBD2. Germline CDR1 SGHVS, CDR2 FNYEAQ. The CDR3 loop spans 13 amino acids. J lost 1 base, V lost 5 bases, and 0 bases had no gene match. Here the CDR3 reads CASSGGGTDTQYF. CDR3 bases: TGTGCCAGCAGCGGGGGGGGCACAGATACGCAGTATTTT.

Worth noting for this clone: This sample includes further DNA sequences coding for the same CDR3. The chain employs TRBV30 and TRBJ1-5, with unresolved D. Looked up from germline, CDR1 is GTSNPN and CDR2 is SVGIG (reference sequence). The CDR3 length is 13 residues. V was shortened by 3 bases and J by 2 bases, with 8 bases between the two germline ends. CDR3 sequence: CAWSARGNQPQHF. CDR3 nucleotide sequence: TGTGCCTGGAGCGCAAGAGGCAATCAGCCCCAGCATTTT.

The chain carries TRBV30 and TRBJ2-7, with D unresolved. V lost 0 bases to trimming and J lost 3 bases, with 6 bases between them. This CDR3 region has 12 residues. Germline loops: CDR1 GTSNPN, CDR2 SVGIG (reference sequence). DNA of the CDR3: TGTGCCTGGAGTGTTAGTAACTACGAGCAGTACTTC. Its translation: CAWSVSNYEQYF. Filled out from reference TRBV30 and TRBJ2-7, the complete variable domain reads SQTIHQWPATLVQPVGSPLSLECTVEGTSNPNLYWYRQAAGRGLQLLFYSVGIGQISSEVPQNLSASRPQDRQFILSSKKLLLSDSGFYLCAWSVSNYEQYFGPGTRLTVT.

The chain is built from TRBV11-1 and TRBJ2-1; 7 bases match TRBD2. CDR3 size: 15 residues. Germline V lookup: CDR1 SGHAT, CDR2 FQDESV (reference sequence). V gave up 0 bases and J gave up 7 bases; unmatched junction bases: 6. The CDR3, as DNA: TGTGCCAGCAGCTTAGCGGGAGGGCCGGGGAATGAGCAGTTCTTC. Its translation: CASSLAGGPGNEQFF.

This clone has just one count. V is TRBV4-2 and J is TRBJ2-6; perhaps TRBD1 as D (6 bases). Trimming stripped 0 bases from V and 0 bases from J, with 9 bases between. Germline loops: CDR1 LGHNA, CDR2 YNFKEQ. CDR3 length: 17 residues. Written as DNA, the CDR3 is TGTGCCAGCAGCCAAGACAGGGGTCCCTCTGGGGCCAACGTCCTGACTTTC. This translates into CASSQDRGPSGANVLTF.